Listed below are T cell receptor beta chains from one sample, sequenced in a study of blood T cell repertoires in COVID-19. Some clones are missing from TCRdb's copy, which holds only in-frame ones; the method was immunoSEQ multiplex PCR. The table includes 210,000 or so clones, around 80% detected once. Sequences were obtained from peripheral blood. These receptors all stem from a woman aged 80 or older with active or convalescent COVID-19. Each CDR3 is given with its conserved first and last residue. Each record gives: J gene, V gene, D gene, clone size, CDR3 protein, CDR3 DNA. D genes are given only for firm matches. Expanded clones are given a class, and other clones once, few, many or no size at all.

j_gene: TRBJ2-1; v_gene: TRBV7-2; d_gene: NA; abundance: NA; CDR3aa: CASSLDSSSYNEQFF; CDR3nt: TGTGCCAGCAGCCTGGACAGCAGCTCCTACAATGAGCAGTTCTTC
j_gene: TRBJ2-7; v_gene: TRBV18; d_gene: NA; abundance: NA; CDR3aa: CASSQGQSSYEQYF; CDR3nt: TGTGCCAGCTCACAAGGACAGAGCTCCTACGAGCAGTACTTC
j_gene: TRBJ2-3; v_gene: TRBV7-6; d_gene: TRBD1; abundance: NA; CDR3aa: CASSAKGAGQAPDTQYF; CDR3nt: TGTGCCAGCAGCGCAAAGGGCGCCGGACAGGCCCCAGATACGCAGTATTTT
j_gene: TRBJ1-1; v_gene: TRBV3-1/TRBV3-2; d_gene: TRBD1; abundance: NA; CDR3aa: CASRRLQGRRTEAFF; CDR3nt: TGTGCCAGCAGGCGGTTACAGGGGCGGCGCACTGAAGCTTTCTTT
j_gene: TRBJ1-1; v_gene: TRBV6-5; d_gene: TRBD1; abundance: once; CDR3aa: CASRGDRMNTEAFF; CDR3nt: TGTGCCAGCAGGGGGGACAGAATGAACACTGAAGCTTTCTTT
j_gene: TRBJ2-1; v_gene: TRBV10-1; d_gene: TRBD2; abundance: NA; CDR3aa: CASSATLLAGGPYNEQFF; CDR3nt: TGCGCCAGCAGCGCCACCCTACTAGCGGGGGGGCCCTACAATGAGCAGTTCTTC
j_gene: TRBJ1-2; v_gene: TRBV7-2; d_gene: TRBD1; abundance: NA; CDR3aa: CASSPIPGQGGGYTF; CDR3nt: TGTGCCAGCAGCCCTATACCTGGACAGGGGGGCGGCTACACCTTC
j_gene: TRBJ1-2; v_gene: TRBV19; d_gene: TRBD1; abundance: NA; CDR3aa: CASSIRIGTGSRSGYTF; CDR3nt: TGTGCCAGTAGTATAAGGATCGGGACAGGGAGCCGGTCTGGCTACACCTTC
j_gene: TRBJ1-1; v_gene: TRBV5-1; d_gene: NA; abundance: NA; CDR3aa: CASSPQGLNTEAFF; CDR3nt: TGCGCCAGCAGCCCTCAGGGGCTGAACACTGAAGCTTTCTTT
j_gene: TRBJ1-1; v_gene: TRBV6-5; d_gene: TRBD1; abundance: NA; CDR3aa: CASSYARGEAFF; CDR3nt: TGTGCCAGCAGTTACGCCAGGGGGGAAGCTTTCTTT
j_gene: TRBJ1-3; v_gene: TRBV5-1; d_gene: TRBD1; abundance: NA; CDR3aa: CASSWETGLASGNTIYF; CDR3nt: TGCGCCAGCAGCTGGGAGACAGGGCTGGCTTCTGGAAACACCATATATTTT
j_gene: TRBJ2-2; v_gene: TRBV24-1; d_gene: NA; abundance: NA; CDR3aa: CATSERPGWVRATNTGELFF; CDR3nt: TGTGCCACCAGTGAACGCCCGGGGTGGGTAAGGGCCACGAACACCGGGGAGCTGTTTTTT
j_gene: TRBJ1-6; v_gene: TRBV2; d_gene: TRBD1; abundance: few; CDR3aa: CASTIQGADSPLHF; CDR3nt: TGTGCCAGCACCATCCAGGGGGCCGATTCACCCCTCCACTTT
j_gene: TRBJ2-5; v_gene: TRBV2; d_gene: NA; abundance: NA; CDR3aa: CASSDGRQETQYF; CDR3nt: TGTGCCAGCAGTGACGGTAGACAAGAGACCCAGTACTTC
j_gene: TRBJ2-7; v_gene: TRBV19; d_gene: TRBD1; abundance: NA; CDR3aa: CASSRTGTGVYEQYF; CDR3nt: TGTGCCAGTAGCAGAACAGGAACAGGGGTCTACGAGCAGTACTTC
j_gene: TRBJ2-3; v_gene: TRBV19; d_gene: NA; abundance: NA; CDR3aa: CASSSGQFFTDTQYF; CDR3nt: TGTGCCAGTAGTTCTGGACAGTTTTTCACAGATACGCAGTATTTT
j_gene: TRBJ1-2; v_gene: TRBV27; d_gene: TRBD1; abundance: NA; CDR3aa: CASSQWGGTGGANTF; CDR3nt: TGTGCCAGCAGTCAATGGGGCGGGACAGGGGGCGCGAACACCTTC
j_gene: TRBJ2-1; v_gene: TRBV9; d_gene: NA; abundance: NA; CDR3aa: CASSPPAMGEQFF; CDR3nt: TGTGCCAGCAGCCCCCCGGCCATGGGCGAGCAGTTCTTC
j_gene: TRBJ2-1; v_gene: TRBV7-2; d_gene: TRBD2; abundance: NA; CDR3aa: CASSTISGGAYNEQFF; CDR3nt: TGTGCCAGCAGTACGATCAGCGGGGGGGCGTACAATGAGCAGTTCTTC
j_gene: TRBJ2-3; v_gene: TRBV28; d_gene: TRBD2; abundance: NA; CDR3aa: CASSPITSGYTDTQYF; CDR3nt: TGTGCCAGCAGTCCCATTACTAGCGGCTACACAGATACGCAGTATTTT
j_gene: TRBJ2-2; v_gene: TRBV2; d_gene: NA; abundance: NA; CDR3aa: CASSTLANTGELFF; CDR3nt: TGTGCCAGCAGTACTCTAGCGAACACCGGGGAGCTGTTTTTT
j_gene: TRBJ2-4; v_gene: TRBV7-8; d_gene: NA; abundance: NA; CDR3aa: CASSASPGAPNIQYF; CDR3nt: TGTGCCAGCAGCGCCTCCCCAGGGGCTCCAAACATTCAGTACTTC
j_gene: TRBJ2-7; v_gene: TRBV20-1; d_gene: NA; abundance: NA; CDR3aa: CSALRGYEQYF; CDR3nt: TGCAGTGCTCTCCGCGGGTACGAGCAGTACTTC
j_gene: TRBJ2-5; v_gene: TRBV2; d_gene: TRBD2; abundance: NA; CDR3aa: CASCRLAGPEGQYF; CDR3nt: TGTGCCAGCTGCAGACTAGCGGGGCCGGAGGGCCAGTACTTC
j_gene: TRBJ1-5; v_gene: TRBV12-3/TRBV12-4; d_gene: NA; abundance: once; CDR3aa: CASSHPETTQHF; CDR3nt: TGTGCCAGCAGTCACCCGGAGACGACCCAGCATTTT
j_gene: TRBJ2-5; v_gene: TRBV5-1; d_gene: NA; abundance: NA; CDR3aa: CASSLGGTKETQYF; CDR3nt: TGCGCCAGCAGCTTGGGGGGGACAAAAGAGACCCAGTACTTC
j_gene: TRBJ1-3; v_gene: TRBV18; d_gene: TRBD1; abundance: few; CDR3aa: CASSLSGQGSGNTIYF; CDR3nt: TGTGCCAGCTCACTTTCCGGACAGGGCTCTGGAAACACCATATATTTT
j_gene: TRBJ2-7; v_gene: TRBV2; d_gene: TRBD2; abundance: NA; CDR3aa: CATRWGGESEQYF; CDR3nt: TGTGCCACCCGTTGGGGGGGGGAGAGCGAGCAGTACTTC
j_gene: TRBJ2-1; v_gene: TRBV7-8; d_gene: TRBD1; abundance: NA; CDR3aa: CASSLRGGTNEQFF; CDR3nt: TGTGCCAGCAGCTTAAGAGGGGGCACCAATGAGCAGTTCTTC
j_gene: TRBJ1-1; v_gene: TRBV7-8; d_gene: NA; abundance: NA; CDR3aa: CASSPDRGAEAFF; CDR3nt: TGTGCCAGCAGCCCCGACCGGGGGGCTGAAGCTTTCTTT
j_gene: TRBJ1-2; v_gene: TRBV11-2; d_gene: NA; abundance: NA; CDR3aa: CASSPGGGGYTF; CDR3nt: TGTGCCAGCAGCCCGGGAGGGGGTGGCTACACCTTC
j_gene: TRBJ1-5; v_gene: TRBV28; d_gene: NA; abundance: NA; CDR3aa: CASSFAQGLNQPQHF; CDR3nt: TGTGCCAGCAGTTTCGCACAGGGCTTGAATCAGCCCCAGCATTTT
j_gene: TRBJ2-5; v_gene: TRBV28; d_gene: TRBD1; abundance: NA; CDR3aa: CASSPAGQAQETQYF; CDR3nt: TGTGCCAGCAGTCCCGCCGGACAGGCCCAAGAGACCCAGTACTTC
j_gene: TRBJ1-2; v_gene: TRBV5-1; d_gene: NA; abundance: NA; CDR3aa: CASGGVYPNYGYTF; CDR3nt: TGCGCCAGCGGGGGGGTATACCCTAACTATGGCTACACCTTC
j_gene: TRBJ2-1; v_gene: TRBV14; d_gene: TRBD1; abundance: NA; CDR3aa: CASSQPGQGYNEQFF; CDR3nt: TGTGCCAGCAGCCAACCGGGACAGGGGTACAATGAGCAGTTCTTC
j_gene: TRBJ2-1; v_gene: TRBV28; d_gene: NA; abundance: NA; CDR3aa: CATTGYNEQFF; CDR3nt: TGTGCCACCACGGGGTACAATGAGCAGTTCTTC
j_gene: TRBJ1-2; v_gene: TRBV27; d_gene: NA; abundance: NA; CDR3aa: CASSFGPGNYGYTF; CDR3nt: TGTGCCAGCAGTTTCGGTCCAGGGAACTATGGCTACACCTTC
j_gene: TRBJ2-5; v_gene: TRBV5-1; d_gene: NA; abundance: NA; CDR3aa: CASSLGGEYQETQYF; CDR3nt: TGCGCCAGCAGCTTGGGGGGGGAGTACCAAGAGACCCAGTACTTC
j_gene: TRBJ2-7; v_gene: TRBV11-2; d_gene: NA; abundance: NA; CDR3aa: CASSEWDSFYEQYF; CDR3nt: TGTGCCAGCAGCGAATGGGACTCGTTCTACGAGCAGTACTTC
j_gene: TRBJ1-2; v_gene: TRBV28; d_gene: NA; abundance: NA; CDR3aa: CASSSTRTSSAGYTF; CDR3nt: TGTGCCAGCAGTTCGACCAGGACATCCTCGGCGGGATACACCTTC
j_gene: TRBJ2-1; v_gene: TRBV19; d_gene: TRBD1; abundance: NA; CDR3aa: CASRDPGQGINEQFF; CDR3nt: TGTGCCAGTAGGGATCCGGGACAGGGGATCAATGAGCAGTTCTTC
j_gene: TRBJ2-3; v_gene: TRBV12-3/TRBV12-4; d_gene: TRBD1; abundance: NA; CDR3aa: CASRGQVTDTQYF; CDR3nt: TGTGCCAGCAGGGGACAGGTCACAGATACGCAGTATTTT
j_gene: TRBJ2-3; v_gene: TRBV7-8; d_gene: NA; abundance: NA; CDR3aa: CASSFGMQSTDTQYF; CDR3nt: TGTGCCAGCAGCTTCGGGATGCAAAGCACAGATACGCAGTATTTT
j_gene: TRBJ2-1; v_gene: TRBV3-1/TRBV3-2; d_gene: TRBD2; abundance: NA; CDR3aa: CASSRGTSAAGYEQFF; CDR3nt: TGTGCCAGCAGCCGAGGGACTAGCGCTGCCGGATATGAGCAGTTCTTC
j_gene: TRBJ1-3; v_gene: TRBV5-1; d_gene: NA; abundance: NA; CDR3aa: CASSLEVAGGNTIYF; CDR3nt: TGCGCCAGCAGCTTGGAGGTAGCAGGGGGAAACACCATATATTTT
j_gene: TRBJ1-1; v_gene: TRBV5-5; d_gene: NA; abundance: NA; CDR3aa: CASSLRDFRPEAFF; CDR3nt: TGTGCCAGCAGCCTACGGGATTTCAGACCTGAAGCTTTCTTT
j_gene: TRBJ2-7; v_gene: TRBV5-1; d_gene: NA; abundance: once; CDR3aa: CASSLTWLSEQYF; CDR3nt: TGCGCCAGCAGCTTGACCTGGCTCTCCGAGCAGTACTTC
j_gene: TRBJ1-2; v_gene: TRBV7-2; d_gene: NA; abundance: few; CDR3aa: CASSLESLRGYTF; CDR3nt: TGTGCCAGCAGCTTGGAGAGCTTAAGGGGCTACACCTTC